The rows below give T cell receptor beta chains drawn from one sample of a study of monozygotic twins with inflammatory bowel disease. Each CDR3 protein gets one entry in TCRdb, which reprocessed the 5' RACE reads and gives no DNA. Its table lists around 380,000 distinct CDR3 sequences. Sample: blood. These receptors were taken from a human donor with ulcerative colitis or Crohn's disease, or a healthy co-twin of an affected twin (not recorded which). The CDR3 runs from the conserved cysteine through the conserved F or W.

j_call | v_call | cdr3_aa
TRBJ1-5 | TRBV12-3/TRBV12-4 | CASSPPGGRGSNQPQHF
TRBJ1-5 | TRBV5-1 | CASSSDGNQPQHF
TRBJ2-2 | TRBV5-1 | CASSLGQTDTGELFF
TRBJ2-1 | TRBV20-1 | CSAGIVYNEQFF
TRBJ2-2 | TRBV2 | CASSEVPPNVGTSGSANTGELFF
TRBJ2-1 | TRBV7-2 | CASSLPDRVQIF
TRBJ2-7 | TRBV7-2 | CASSFSGGDEQYF
TRBJ1-1 | TRBV19 | CASSIWAGGRNTEAFF
TRBJ2-1 | TRBV7-6 | CASSSRQGNEQFF
TRBJ2-1 | TRBV5-1 | CASSSFGTAEQFF
TRBJ2-7 | TRBV7-9 | CASSLQGSIGEQYF
TRBJ1-1 | TRBV6-2/TRBV6-3 | CASSYAPGTGTEAFF
TRBJ2-3 | TRBV7-8 | CASSSLPGGPTDTQYF
TRBJ2-7 | TRBV21-1 | CASSKVGEAGYEQYF
TRBJ1-5 | TRBV15 | CATSRDLWGNPGQPQHF
TRBJ1-5 | TRBV28 | CASSFGGYQPQHF
TRBJ2-1 | TRBV20-1 | CSAKLIGSEPRGAYNEQFF
TRBJ2-7 | TRBV6-6 | CASGRVYEQYF
TRBJ2-1 | TRBV3-1 | CASSQGDRKKFF
TRBJ2-7 | TRBV5-1 | CASSLPRDRGPGEQYF
TRBJ1-1 | TRBV12-5 | CASGFQTGGIAEAFF
TRBJ2-1 | TRBV5-1 | CASSPAQGYNEQFF
TRBJ2-7 | TRBV28 | CASNREAYEQYF
TRBJ2-7 | TRBV27 | CASAASVYEQYF
TRBJ1-2 | TRBV5-1 | CASSIRPTGQGYGYTF
TRBJ1-1 | TRBV6-2/TRBV6-3 | CASSYFDRFMNTEAFF
TRBJ1-2 | TRBV7-9 | CASSFGQAKGYTF
TRBJ2-1 | TRBV4-1 | CASSQQITSGGASIEQFF